This is a list of T cell receptor beta chains from one sample in a study of graft-versus-host responses after intestinal transplantation. For these receptors, no antigen is known. Sequencing was performed with immunoSEQ multiplex PCR; in TCRdb, only in-frame clones are kept and a portion is missing. Of over 85,000 clones in the sample, 90% to 95% were seen once. Specimen: unstimulated CD8+ T cells sorted from spleen or lymph node cells, collected before intestinal transplant. The receptors originated from a human donor who received an intestinal transplant. Each CDR3 is given with its conserved first and last residue. The D gene is left open where the match is weak. The listing skips clone size in some rows; elsewhere it reads once, few, many or a size class.

abundance	d_gene	j_gene	v_gene	CDR3nt	CDR3aa
.	TRBD2	TRBJ2-1	TRBV10-2	TGCGCCAGCAGTGATCAGCGGGGGTACTACAATGAGCAGTTCTTC	CASSDQRGYYNEQFF
.	.	TRBJ1-1	TRBV4-1	TGCGCCAGCAGCCCACAGGGTGAGAACACTGAAGCTTTCTTT	CASSPQGENTEAFF
.	TRBD2	TRBJ2-1	TRBV4-3	TGCGCCAGCAGCCCGGCCCTTAGCGGGGGCAATGAGCAGTTCTTC	CASSPALSGGNEQFF
.	.	TRBJ2-1	TRBV7-9	TGTGCCAGCACCGAGGAGGGGATCTCCTACAATGAGCAGTTCTTC	CASTEEGISYNEQFF
.	TRBD2	TRBJ2-7	TRBV19	TGTGCCAGTTCGCCCGGACTAGCGATATACGAGCAGTACTTC	CASSPGLAIYEQYF
.	TRBD2	TRBJ2-7	TRBV7-8	TGTGCCAGCAGCTTGCTATCCGGGGGGGCCGAGCAGTACTTC	CASSLLSGGAEQYF
.	.	TRBJ2-7	TRBV5-1	TGCGCCAGCAGCTTGGATCCGGGGAGCTCCTACGAGCAGTACTTC	CASSLDPGSSYEQYF
.	.	TRBJ2-1	TRBV30	TGTGCCTGGGACGACAAGAGCTCCTACAATGAGCAGTTCTTC	CAWDDKSSYNEQFF
.	TRBD1	TRBJ2-7	TRBV6-1	TGTGCCAGCAGTGAGTTACAGGGGGTCTCCTACGAGCAGTACTTC	CASSELQGVSYEQYF
.	.	TRBJ2-7	TRBV5-6	TGTGCCAGCACCTCGTCTGCTAGCGTGTTCTACGAGCAGTACTTC	CASTSSASVFYEQYF
.	.	TRBJ2-3	TRBV19	TGTGCCAGTAGTATAGATGCCTCGGCAGATACGCAGTATTTT	CASSIDASADTQYF
.	TRBD1	TRBJ1-1	TRBV4-3	TGCGCCAGCAGCCAAGATCTCCCGGGACAGGGACTCACTGAAGCTTTCTTT	CASSQDLPGQGLTEAFF
.	.	TRBJ1-1	TRBV7-2	TGTGCCAGCAGCACACATGGGCGTTTGAACACTGAAGCTTTCTTT	CASSTHGRLNTEAFF
.	TRBD2	TRBJ2-3	TRBV13	TGTGCCAGCATCTCAGCGGCCCTAGCGGGGAACACAGATACGCAGTATTTT	CASISAALAGNTDTQYF
.	.	TRBJ1-2	TRBV9	TGTGCCAGCAGCTCTCTCCCCGGCTATGGCTACACCTTC	CASSSLPGYGYTF
.	.	TRBJ1-2	TRBV6-6	TGTGCCAGCTCAACGGGCGCTCGGAGGTTTGGCTACACCTTC	CASSTGARRFGYTF
few	TRBD1	TRBJ2-1	TRBV27	TGTGCCAGCAAGCAAGACCGGGACAGGGGGCACAATGAGCAGTTCTTC	CASKQDRDRGHNEQFF
.	TRBD2	TRBJ2-3	TRBV2	TGTGCCAGCAGGGTGCCTAGCGGGCCGAGCACAGATACGCAGTATTTT	CASRVPSGPSTDTQYF
.	.	TRBJ2-2	TRBV11-3	TGTGCCAGCAGCCGGAGGGAGGCCGCGAACACCGGGGAGCTGTTTTTT	CASSRREAANTGELFF
.	TRBD1	TRBJ2-3	TRBV7-6	TGTGCCAGCAGCACTGACAGGGGTAGCACAGATACGCAGTATTTT	CASSTDRGSTDTQYF
.	TRBD2	TRBJ2-1	TRBV2	TGTGCCAGCAGTGACGGCCGGGCGGGAGGGCCTTTTAATGAGCAGTTCTTC	CASSDGRAGGPFNEQFF
.	.	TRBJ1-1	TRBV6-5	TGTGCCAGCAGTTACTCGATTGCGGGGCAAACTGAAGCTTTCTTT	CASSYSIAGQTEAFF
few	.	TRBJ1-1	TRBV6-1	TGTGCCAGCAGTGAGGGAGACACCACTGAAGCTTTCTTT	CASSEGDTTEAFF
once	TRBD2	TRBJ2-2	TRBV19	TGTGCCAGTAGTTGGGGCGGGGGGAACACCGGGGAGCTGTTTTTT	CASSWGGGNTGELFF
.	TRBD1	TRBJ2-7	TRBV7-6	TGTGCCAGCAGCTTGGCGGCAGGGGGCTACGAGCAGTACTTC	CASSLAAGGYEQYF
.	.	TRBJ2-1	TRBV19	TGTGCCAGTAGAACTAGAGGGGGTGGGGATGAGCAGTTCTTC	CASRTRGGGDEQFF
.	TRBD2	TRBJ2-1	TRBV30	TGTGCCTGGTCGGAGGGAGGGATCGAATACAATGAGCAGTTCTTC	CAWSEGGIEYNEQFF
.	.	TRBJ2-1	TRBV6-5	TGTGCCAGCACAGGGGACTACAATGAGCAGTTCTTC	CASTGDYNEQFF
.	TRBD1	TRBJ1-5	TRBV30	TGTGCCTGGAGCCAGGGGGCAGGCAATCAGCCCCAGCATTTT	CAWSQGAGNQPQHF
.	.	TRBJ2-2	TRBV18	TGTGCCAGCTCGGCCCTTCGGGAGATTACCGGGGAGCTGTTTTTT	CASSALREITGELFF
few	.	TRBJ1-1	TRBV30	TGTGCCTGGAGTGTGGGAGGGTACACTGAAGCTTTCTTT	CAWSVGGYTEAFF
.	TRBD2	TRBJ2-3	TRBV6-1	TGTGCCAGCAGGCCTTGGGAGGGAAGCACAGATACGCAGTATTTT	CASRPWEGSTDTQYF
.	.	TRBJ2-7	TRBV2	TGTGCCAGCAGTGAGAGCAGGGGCAGCTCCTACGAGCAGTACTTC	CASSESRGSSYEQYF
.	TRBD1	TRBJ1-5	TRBV28	TGTGCCGGTACCGCACGGGGACAGAGCAATCAGCCCCAGCATTTT	CAGTARGQSNQPQHF
.	TRBD1	TRBJ1-5	TRBV5-1	TGCGCCAGCAGCTTGACGGACAGGGGTCAGCCCCAGCATTTT	CASSLTDRGQPQHF
.	.	TRBJ2-1	TRBV27	TGTGCCAGCAGTCTTAGCGGCCCGAATGAGCAGTTCTTC	CASSLSGPNEQFF